The clone carrying this T cell receptor (beta chain) showed up many times. The antigen is unknown. Germline CDR1 is LNHDA and CDR2 is SQIVND (reference sequence). CDR3 length equals 11 residues. The V end lost 1 base, the J end lost 8 bases, and 3 bases lay between the germline ends. Researchers prepared the TCRbeta library using unique molecular identifiers, the study reports. TCRdb re-derived calls from the PCR reads in MiXCR, one entry per CDR3 protein. The sample includes about 70,000 distinct CDR3 sequences, roughly 11% of them seen just once. This specimen belongs to a study of T-cell reconstitution after alpha-beta-depleted transplantation in children. General study results and limits: Several hundred expanded graft clones reportedly were the source of alpha-beta T cells about two months after transplant.

This rearrangement joins TRBV19 to TRBJ2-4, with D unclear. The source was PBMCs, collected before TCRalphabeta/CD19-depleted stem cell transplant. The source is a boy younger than 18 with acute myeloid leukemia, due to receive a stem cell transplant. CDR3: CASSIGDIQYF. CDR3 nucleotides: TGTGCCAGTAGTATAGGGGACATTCAGTACTTC.